Following are 5 T cell receptor beta chains from one sample sequenced in a study of blood T cell repertoires in COVID-19. Using immunoSEQ multiplex PCR, the repertoire was profiled, and TCRdb retains in-frame clones only, with some absent. The sample lists 78,000 or so clones; 75% to 85% were seen once. The sequenced sample consisted of peripheral blood. These TCRs come from a woman aged 60-75 years with acute or convalescent COVID-19.

In DNA form, the CDR3 reads TGTGCCAGCAGCCACAGACAGGGGGGGGGCTATGGCTACACCTTC. Encoded protein: CASSHRQGGGYGYTF. This chain joins TRBV5-4 and TRBJ1-2, with 9 positions matching TRBD1. The CDR3 runs to 15 residues. The ends lost 4 bases at V and 4 bases at J; junction bases unmatched: 8. Germline V gives CDR1 SGHNT, CDR2 YYREEE (reference sequence).

The chain carries TRBV6-5 and TRBJ2-2; D may be TRBD1 (6 bases). CDR1 is MNHEY, CDR2 SVGAGI, per germline. The CDR3 is made up of 15 amino acids. V dropped 5 bases and J dropped 6 bases, with 16 bases sitting between them. In DNA, the CDR3 is TGTGCCAGCAGTACTGGACAGCGTTCCCCCGGGGAGCTGTTTTTT. Translating it yields CASSTGQRSPGELFF.

This clone was detected ten times or more. The chain is built from TRBV7-9 and TRBJ1-2, with unresolved D. Per germline, CDR1 SEHNR and CDR2 FQNEAQ (reference sequence). V was trimmed by 5 bases and J by 5 bases, leaving 9 bases between them. The CDR3 consists of 12 residues. The CDR3 reads CASSPEVYGYTF. The CDR3 nucleotides are TGTGCCAGCAGCCCAGAGGTATATGGCTACACCTTC. Using reference TRBV7-9 and TRBJ1-2 for the parts outside the CDR3, the full variable domain is DTGVSQNPRHKITKRGQNVTFRCDPISEHNRLYWYRQTLGQGPEFLTYFQNEAQLEKSRLLSDRFSAERPKGSFSTLEIQRTEQGDSAMYLCASSPEVYGYTFGSGTRLTVV.

The chain combines TRBV11-2 with TRBJ2-5, with 12 bases aligning to TRBD2. The germline V gene encodes CDR1 SGHAT and CDR2 FQNNGV. The CDR3 consists of 13 residues. The junction had 1 base not matched to a gene; V was cut back by 6 bases and J by 5 bases. This CDR3 is CASRGLAGETQYF. The CDR3 region has the DNA TGTGCCAGCAGGGGACTAGCGGGTGAGACCCAGTACTTC.

The chain couples TRBV30 to TRBJ1-2; D not resolved. Trimming left V 4 bases short and J 2 bases short, with 8 bases between. The germline CDR1 and CDR2 sequences are GTSNPN and SVGIG (reference sequence). This CDR3 comprises 12 residues. The CDR3 sequence is CAWNGVNYGYTF. CDR3 nucleotides: TGTGCCTGGAACGGGGTAAACTATGGCTACACCTTC. Full variable domain (remainder filled in from reference TRBV30 and TRBJ1-2): SQTIHQWPATLVQPVGSPLSLECTVEGTSNPNLYWYRQAAGRGLQLLFYSVGIGQISSEVPQNLSASRPQDRQFILSSKKLLLSDSGFYLCAWNGVNYGYTFGSGTRLTVV.